Below, 21 T cell receptor beta chains from the same sample are listed, as sequenced in a study of T cell clonality in common variable immunodeficiency. Clones were read by immunoSEQ multiplex PCR, and TCRdb kept only the in-frame ones, dropping some. The data show under 65,000 clones, with none appearing a single time. Sequencing input: peripheral blood mononuclear cells. The source is a person between 18 and 70 years old in good health.

The table lists this clone with many counts. The CDR3 is cut off 3 residues early in the read; its end comes from the germline J gene. This chain joins TRBV5-4 and TRBJ2-1; tentative D call: TRBD2 (5 bases). The germline gives CDR1 SGHNT, CDR2 YYREEE (reference sequence). The CDR3 length is 13 residues. Between the trimmed V and J ends, which lost 5 bases and 7 bases, there was a span of 13 bases. Incomplete CDR3 DNA: TGTGCCAGCAGAGCGGATAGCCATAATGAG. Amino acids: CASRADSHNE. In full, the CDR3 is CASRADSHNEQFF.

In its sample, this clone was seen many times. Other DNA sequences in the sample encode the same CDR3. The sequenced part of the CDR3 DNA is TGTGCCTGGAAAATTGGCGGGGGCTCTGGAAACACC. It yields the protein CAWKIGGGSGNT. The entire CDR3 sequence reads CAWKIGGGSGNTIYF. V gene TRBV30 combines with J gene TRBJ1-3; possibly TRBD1 for D (5 bases). The observed sequence ends 3 residues before the CDR3 terminus, with the missing tail filled in from the germline J gene. Germline CDR1 reads GTSNPN; CDR2 reads SVGIG (reference sequence). CDR3 length: 15 amino acids. Trimming pared 4 bases from V and 0 bases from J, leaving 13 bases between.

Ten or more counts support this clone. The read ends 3 residues early relative to the CDR3; the germline J gene fills the gap. J is TRBJ2-6 and V is TRBV18; 10 bases align to TRBD1. Germline CDR1 KGHSH, CDR2 LQKENI. The V segment lost 4 bases and the J segment 0 bases; nucleotides outside the gene matches: 6. The length of the CDR3 is 18 residues. CDR3 DNA, as far as it was read: TGTGCCAGCTCACTTCGGGACAGGGGCCTCTCTGGGGCCAACGTC. It is translated as CASSLRDRGLSGANV. The whole CDR3 is CASSLRDRGLSGANVLTF.

This clone was observed at least ten times. The sequenced fragment ends 3 residues before the CDR3 boundary, so the rest is inferred from the germline J gene. This chain joins TRBV29-1 and TRBJ1-1, with D perhaps matching TRBD1 (5 bases). From germline, CDR1 is SQVTM and CDR2 ANQGSEA. The CDR3 runs 13 residues. V was trimmed by 5 bases and J by 6 bases, leaving 16 bases between them. The sequenced CDR3 bases are TGCAGCGTTAGGGACGGCGCTAGCGCTGAA. Its protein is CSVRDGASAE. Given in full, the CDR3 is CSVRDGASAEAFF.

This clone showed up many times. The sequence runs out 3 residues before the end of the CDR3; the remainder is reconstructed from the germline J gene. The gene calls are TRBV6-4 and TRBJ1-1; 7 bases match TRBD1. J lost 3 bases, V lost 6 bases, and 7 bases had no gene match. The CDR3 consists of 14 residues. Germline CDR1 reads MRHNA; CDR2 reads SNTAGT. The CDR3 here is CASRRTGIDTEAFF. Incomplete CDR3 DNA: TGTGCCAGCAGGCGGACAGGAATTGACACTGAA.

The table lists this clone with many counts. The read terminates 3 residues ahead of where the CDR3 ends, so the germline J gene completes it. The gene calls are TRBV30 and TRBJ1-3, with D maybe TRBD1 (5 bases). Germline V CDR1 and CDR2: GTSNPN, SVGIG (reference sequence). The CDR3 length is 13 residues. Trimming removed 8 bases from V and 4 bases from J, with 15 bases in between. The CDR3: CAHQGSDGNTIYF. The CDR3 DNA, read in part, is TGTGCCCATCAGGGATCGGACGGAAACACC.

This clone was recorded many times. The observed sequence ends 3 residues before the CDR3 terminus, with the missing tail filled in from the germline J gene. The chain couples TRBV28 to TRBJ2-3; perhaps TRBD1 as D (5 bases). Germline V gene data show CDR1 as MDHEN and CDR2 as SYDVKM. The CDR3 runs to 13 residues. Incomplete CDR3 DNA: TGTGCCAGCAGTGACAGTGTCAAAGAGACG. This sequence encodes CASSDSVKET. In full, the CDR3 is CASSDSVKETQYF.

This clone occurred many times. The sequence runs out 3 residues before the end of the CDR3; the remainder is reconstructed from the germline J gene. The chain is built from TRBV19 and TRBJ2-3, with TRBD2 matching 7 bases. This CDR3 spans 16 amino acids. Germline CDR1 is LNHDA and CDR2 is SQIVND (reference sequence). Trimming took 5 bases from V and 4 from J; bases not matched to a gene: 12. The CDR3 loop reads CASSVTWAGVADTQYF. The sequenced CDR3 bases are TGTGCCAGTAGTGTAACCTGGGCGGGAGTAGCAGATACG.

This clone was detected many times. The CDR3 end lies 3 residues beyond the end of the read and is filled in from the germline J gene. The chain is built from TRBV30 and TRBJ1-3; D may be TRBD1 (5 bases). Deletions cut 0 bases from V and 6 bases from J, with 9 bases between. The CDR3 has 13 residues. The germline CDR1 and CDR2 sequences are GTSNPN and SVGIG (reference sequence). The CDR3 protein is CAWSVGGTNTIYF. Incomplete CDR3 DNA: TGTGCCTGGAGTGTCGGGGGTACAAACACC.

This clone was detected ten times or more. The read finishes 3 residues shy of the CDR3 end, and the germline J gene is used to complete it. The genes are TRBV5-4 and TRBJ2-3, with D unclear. CDR3 length: 14 residues. Germline assignment: CDR1 SGHNT and CDR2 YYREEE (reference sequence). V was pared by 0 bases and J by 5 bases, with 10 bases between. The CDR3 region is CASSLAGSQDTQYF. The CDR3 DNA, read in part, is TGTGCCAGCAGCTTGGCGGGTTCCCAAGATACG.

This clone was seen many times. The missing CDR3 end, 3 residues past where the read stops, is filled in from the germline J gene. This chain uses TRBV7-2 with TRBJ2-1, with 7 positions matching TRBD2. The CDR3 is 14 residues long. CDR1 is SGHTA and CDR2 is FQGNSA in the germline V gene. V shed 4 bases, J shed 7 bases, and the junction held 7 bases outside the gene matches. The CDR3 here is CASSSRVGGNEQFF. The CDR3 DNA, read in part, is TGTGCCAGCAGCTCTAGGGTCGGGGGGAATGAG.

This clone was seen many times. The CDR3 end lies 3 residues beyond the end of the read and is filled in from the germline J gene. The V call is TRBV20-1, the J call TRBJ2-5, with 9 bases that match TRBD2. This CDR3 contains 14 residues. Germline V gene sequence: CDR1 DFQATT, CDR2 SNEGSKA (reference sequence). V dropped 5 bases and J dropped 5; count of bases not matched to a gene: 9. This CDR3 is CSASFSGRGETQYF. The CDR3 DNA, read in part, is TGCAGTGCTTCTTTTAGCGGGAGAGGGGAGACC.

This clone has at least ten counts. The read terminates 3 residues before the CDR3 end, so the remaining end is supplied by the germline J gene. This rearrangement joins TRBV19 to TRBJ2-7, with D possibly TRBD1 on 7 matching bases. The V gene lost 4 bases and the J gene lost 3 bases, with 13 bases spanning the gap. The germline CDR1 and CDR2 sequences are LNHDA and SQIVND (reference sequence). The CDR3 covers 14 residues. The CDR3: CASSSGRGDYEQYF. The sequenced CDR3 bases are TGTGCCAGTAGTAGTGGCAGGGGGGACTACGAG.

This clone has a count of ten or more. A junction end diverges from the germline sequence, so it may reflect a read error. The sequenced part of the CDR3 DNA is TGTGCCAGTAGCTCTGGGGCAGCCCAAGAGACC. Its translation: CASSSGAAQET. The whole CDR3 protein is CASSSGAAQETQYF. The V gene is TRBV5-4, the J gene TRBJ2-5, with a tentative D call TRBD1 (5 bases). The CDR3 is cut off 3 residues early in the read; its end comes from the germline J gene. This CDR3 is built from 14 residues. Germline V gives CDR1 SGHNT, CDR2 YYREEE (reference sequence). The variable domain in full, with the rest retrieved from reference TRBV5-4 and TRBJ2-5, is ETGVTQSPTHLIKTRGQQVTLRCSSQSGHNTVSWYQQALGQGPQFIFQYYREEENGRGNFPPRFSGLQFPNYSSELNVNALELDDSALYLCASSSGAAQETQYFGPGTRLLVL.

With respect to this clone: The read terminates 3 residues before the CDR3 end, so the remaining end is supplied by the germline J gene. V and J are TRBV7-9 and TRBJ2-4, with 10 bases lining up with TRBD1. Germline CDR1 and CDR2: SEHNR and FQNEAQ (reference sequence). The CDR3 consists of 14 residues. CDR3 DNA, as far as it was read: TGTGCCAGCAGCCGACAGGGGGCAGCGGAGGGT. Its protein is CASSRQGAAEG. The whole CDR3 protein reads CASSRQGAAEGQYF.

This clone has at least ten counts. The read terminates 3 residues ahead of where the CDR3 ends, so the germline J gene completes it. V and J are TRBV28 and TRBJ1-2, with 9 bases matching TRBD1. The CDR3 contains 14 residues. The germline CDR1 and CDR2 sequences are MDHEN and SYDVKM. The sequenced CDR3 bases are TGTGCCAGCAGTTTACGGGACAGGGTGAGGGGC. Residues: CASSLRDRVRG. The whole CDR3 sequence reads CASSLRDRVRGYTF.

This clone has a count of ten or more. The read ends 3 residues shy of where the CDR3 ends; the end is completed using the germline J gene. V is TRBV30 and J is TRBJ2-3, with a tentative D call TRBD2 (5 bases). This CDR3 comprises 13 residues. Germline V gene sequence: CDR1 GTSNPN, CDR2 SVGIG (reference sequence). V gave up 2 bases and J gave up 6 bases, with 12 bases separating them. The chain's CDR3 is CAWSPGLADTQYF. Incomplete CDR3 DNA: TGTGCCTGGAGTCCAGGACTGGCGGATACG.

This clone was seen repeatedly, ten times or more. The read is 3 residues too short to cover the CDR3 end, so that end is filled in from the germline J gene. The rearrangement uses TRBV19 and TRBJ1-1; 8 nucleotides agree with TRBD1. The ends lost 5 bases at V and 5 bases at J; junction bases unmatched: 7. Germline CDR1 and CDR2: LNHDA and SQIVND (reference sequence). The CDR3 has 14 residues. The part of the CDR3 DNA that was read is TGTGCCAGTAGTGAGGACAGGGCTTGGACTGAA. Encoded protein: CASSEDRAWTE. The whole CDR3 protein is CASSEDRAWTEAFF.

This clone was seen only a few times. The CDR3 is cut off 3 residues early in the read; its end comes from the germline J gene. This chain connects TRBV6-2 or TRBV6-3 to TRBJ1-2, with a possible D match to TRBD1 (5 bases). The CDR3 covers 17 residues. Germline assignment: CDR1 MNHEY and CDR2 SVGEGT. CDR3 DNA (partial): TGTGCCAGCAGTTACTATGGGGCTAGCGGGAGGGCCTACGAC. Residues: CASSYYGASGRAYD. The CDR3 as a whole reads CASSYYGASGRAYDYTF.

At least ten counts were recorded for this clone. Sequencing ends 3 residues short of the CDR3 end; the germline J gene provides the rest. V is TRBV6-1 and J is TRBJ2-1; a possible D gene is TRBD2 (5 bases). The V and J ends lost 0 bases and 0 bases respectively, with 6 bases between them. The CDR3 spans 15 residues. Germline V gives CDR1 MNHNS, CDR2 SASEGT. The sequenced part of the CDR3 DNA is TGTGCCAGCAGTGAAGCACTAGACTCCTACAATGAG. Protein: CASSEALDSYNE. In full, the CDR3 reads CASSEALDSYNEQFF.

Comments on this clone: Sequencing ends 3 residues short of the CDR3 end; the germline J gene provides the rest. The chain employs TRBV19 and TRBJ1-5; TRBD1 aligns across 10 bases. Trimming cost V 5 bases and J 1 base; bases outside gene matches: 5. This CDR3 spans 16 amino acids. CDR1 LNHDA and CDR2 SQIVND come from the germline V gene (reference sequence). Incomplete CDR3 DNA: TGTGCCAGTAGTCCAAAGACAGGGGGCAGCAATCAGCCC. Translated, it gives CASSPKTGGSNQP. The full CDR3 protein reads CASSPKTGGSNQPQHF.